This TCR beta chain originates from a study of early T cells in non-severe SARS-CoV-2 infection. Overall study: RNA in bulk from unsorted whole blood was sequenced, and chains were unpaired.

Unique molecular identifiers were affixed to single, distinct cDNA molecules. TCRdb re-called the 5' RACE reads with MiXCR, one entry per CDR3 protein. Of 87,000 or so distinct CDR3 sequences in the sample, about 12% were seen once. This clonotype appeared many times. The sequenced sample was whole blood. This TCR derives from an adult who was a healthcare worker with PCR-confirmed SARS-CoV-2 infection or an uninfected control (not recorded which).

The CDR3 DNA follows: TGCAGTGCTAGAATCGGGGATACGCAGTATTTT. It specifies CSARIGDTQYF. The chain recombines TRBV20-1 with TRBJ2-3; D call uncertain. Germline V gene lookup returns CDR1 DFQATT and CDR2 SNEGSKA (reference sequence). This CDR3 contains 11 residues. Trimming cost V 2 bases and J 6 bases, with 6 bases left between them.